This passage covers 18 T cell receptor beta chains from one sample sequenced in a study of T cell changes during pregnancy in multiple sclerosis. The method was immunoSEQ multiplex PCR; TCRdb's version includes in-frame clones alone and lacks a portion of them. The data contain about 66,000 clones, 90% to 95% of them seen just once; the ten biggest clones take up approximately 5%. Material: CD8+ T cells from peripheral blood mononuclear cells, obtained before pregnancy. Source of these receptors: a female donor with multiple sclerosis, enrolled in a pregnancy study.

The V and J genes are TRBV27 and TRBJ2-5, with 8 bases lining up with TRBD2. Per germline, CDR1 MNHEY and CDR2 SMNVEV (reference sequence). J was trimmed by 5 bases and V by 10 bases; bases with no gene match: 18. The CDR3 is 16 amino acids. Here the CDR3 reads CATRKGGGPVEETQYF. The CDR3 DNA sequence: TGTGCCACTAGGAAGGGCGGGGGGCCAGTGGAGGAGACCCAGTACTTC.

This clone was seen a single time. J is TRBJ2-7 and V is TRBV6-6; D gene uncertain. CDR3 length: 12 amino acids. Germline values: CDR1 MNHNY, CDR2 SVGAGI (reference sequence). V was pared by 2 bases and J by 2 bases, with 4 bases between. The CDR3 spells CASSYGPYEQYF. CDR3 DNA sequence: TGTGCCAGCAGTTACGGCCCCTACGAGCAGTACTTC.

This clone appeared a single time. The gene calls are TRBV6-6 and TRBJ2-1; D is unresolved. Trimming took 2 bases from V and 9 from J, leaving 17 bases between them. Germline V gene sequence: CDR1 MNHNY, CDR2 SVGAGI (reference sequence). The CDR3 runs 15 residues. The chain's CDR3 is CASSYTGSSAGEQFF. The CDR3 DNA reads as TGTGCCAGCAGTTACACCGGGTCTTCGGCCGGTGAGCAGTTCTTC.

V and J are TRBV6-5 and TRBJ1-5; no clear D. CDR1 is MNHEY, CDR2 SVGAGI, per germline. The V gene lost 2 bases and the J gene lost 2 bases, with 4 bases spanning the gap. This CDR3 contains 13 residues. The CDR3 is CASSYTGNQPQHF. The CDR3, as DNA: TGTGCCAGCAGTTACACAGGCAATCAGCCCCAGCATTTT.

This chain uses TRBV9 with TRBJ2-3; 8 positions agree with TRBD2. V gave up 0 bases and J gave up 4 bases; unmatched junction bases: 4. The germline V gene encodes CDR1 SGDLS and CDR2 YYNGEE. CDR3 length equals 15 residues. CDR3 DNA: TGTGCCAGCAGCGTAGCGGGGGGGCCGGCAGATACGCAGTATTTT. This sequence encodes CASSVAGGPADTQYF.

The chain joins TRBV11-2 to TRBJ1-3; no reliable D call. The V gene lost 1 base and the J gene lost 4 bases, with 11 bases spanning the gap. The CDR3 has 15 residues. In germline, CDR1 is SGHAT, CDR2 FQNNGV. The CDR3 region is CASSLGAGSGNTIYF. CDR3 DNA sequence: TGTGCCAGCAGCTTAGGCGCGGGGTCCGGAAACACCATATATTTT.

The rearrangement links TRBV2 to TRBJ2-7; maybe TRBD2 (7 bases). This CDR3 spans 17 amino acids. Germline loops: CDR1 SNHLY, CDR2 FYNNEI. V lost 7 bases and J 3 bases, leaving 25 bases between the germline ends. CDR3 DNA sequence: TGTGCCAGCATTCCCTCCGGGGGGCAGGTGTCCCTCTACGAGCAGTACTTC. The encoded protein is CASIPSGGQVSLYEQYF.

CDR3 DNA sequence: TGTGCCAGCAGCGCGGGGGGCCAGCCCCAGCATTTT. Translation: CASSAGGQPQHF. The genes are TRBV9 and TRBJ1-5, with D possibly TRBD1 on 6 matching bases. The V end was cut by 3 bases, the J end by 7 bases, with 8 bases between. Germline lookup yields CDR1 SGDLS and CDR2 YYNGEE. The CDR3 extends over 12 amino acids. Variable domain in full (rest from reference TRBV9 and TRBJ1-5): DSGVTQTPKHLITATGQRVTLRCSPRSGDLSVYWYQQSLDQGLQFLIQYYNGEERAKGNILERFSAQQFPDLHSELNLSSLELGDSALYFCASSAGGQPQHFGDGTRLSIL.

The CDR3 region is CASSARDRVNTGELFF. CDR3 coding DNA: TGTGCCAGCAGCGCTAGGGACAGGGTTAACACCGGGGAGCTGTTTTTT. V usage is TRBV11-2 and J usage is TRBJ2-2; 9 positions agree with TRBD1. The V gene's germline CDR1 is SGHAT and CDR2 FQNNGV. J lost 2 bases, V lost 5 bases, and 6 bases had no gene match. The CDR3 is 16 amino acids.

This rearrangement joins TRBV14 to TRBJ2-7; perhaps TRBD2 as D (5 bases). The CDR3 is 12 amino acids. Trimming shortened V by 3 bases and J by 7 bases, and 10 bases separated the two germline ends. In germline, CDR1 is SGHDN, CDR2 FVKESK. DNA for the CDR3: TGTGCCAGCAGCCATGAGGGTTGGGAGCAGTACTTC. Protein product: CASSHEGWEQYF.

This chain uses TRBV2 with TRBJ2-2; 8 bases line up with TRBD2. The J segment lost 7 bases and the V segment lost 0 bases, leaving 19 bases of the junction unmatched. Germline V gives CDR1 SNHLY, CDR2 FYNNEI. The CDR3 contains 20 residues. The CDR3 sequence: CASSEARAGAPSVRYGELFF. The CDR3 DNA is TGTGCCAGCAGTGAAGCTCGAGCGGGGGCCCCCTCGGTGCGGTACGGGGAGCTGTTTTTT.

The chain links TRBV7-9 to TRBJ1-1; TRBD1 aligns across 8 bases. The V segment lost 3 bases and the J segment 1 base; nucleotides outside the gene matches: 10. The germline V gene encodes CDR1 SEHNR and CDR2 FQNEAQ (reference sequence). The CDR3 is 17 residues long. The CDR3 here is CASSFPTGTGTNTEAFF. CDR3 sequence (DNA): TGTGCCAGCAGCTTCCCGACCGGGACAGGAACGAACACTGAAGCTTTCTTT.

The CDR3 reads CASSRDREGGDQPQHF. The CDR3 nucleotides read TGTGCCAGTAGCCGAGACAGGGAAGGGGGTGATCAGCCCCAGCATTTT. The chain joins TRBV19 to TRBJ1-5; 7 nucleotides line up with TRBD1. The J segment lost 5 bases and the V segment lost 6 bases, leaving 13 bases of the junction unmatched. Germline assignment: CDR1 LNHDA and CDR2 SQIVND (reference sequence). There are 16 residues in the CDR3. Using reference TRBV19 and TRBJ1-5 for the parts outside the CDR3, the full variable domain is DGGITQSPKYLFRKEGQNVTLSCEQNLNHDAMYWYRQDPGQGLRLIYYSQIVNDFQKGDIAEGYSVSREKKESFPLTVTSAQKNPTAFYLCASSRDREGGDQPQHFGDGTRLSIL.

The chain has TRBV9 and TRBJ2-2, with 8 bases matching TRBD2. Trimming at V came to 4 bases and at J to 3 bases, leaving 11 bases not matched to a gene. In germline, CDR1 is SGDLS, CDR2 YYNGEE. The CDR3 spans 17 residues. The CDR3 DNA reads TGTGCCAGCAGCTCACGTGCGGTAGCGGGGTACACCGGGGAGCTGTTTTTT. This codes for CASSSRAVAGYTGELFF.

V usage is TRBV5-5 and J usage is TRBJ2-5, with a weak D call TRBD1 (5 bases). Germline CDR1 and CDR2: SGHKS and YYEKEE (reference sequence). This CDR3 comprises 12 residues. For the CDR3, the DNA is TGTGTCTCGGGCCAGGGTGAAGAGACCCAGTACTTC. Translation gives CVSGQGEETQYF.

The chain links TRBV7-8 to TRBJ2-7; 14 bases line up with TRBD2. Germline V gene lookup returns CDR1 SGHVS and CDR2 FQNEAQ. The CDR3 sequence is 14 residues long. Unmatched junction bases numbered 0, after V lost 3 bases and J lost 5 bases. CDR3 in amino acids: CASSLGLAGDEQYF. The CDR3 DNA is TGTGCCAGCAGCTTGGGACTAGCGGGAGACGAGCAGTACTTC.

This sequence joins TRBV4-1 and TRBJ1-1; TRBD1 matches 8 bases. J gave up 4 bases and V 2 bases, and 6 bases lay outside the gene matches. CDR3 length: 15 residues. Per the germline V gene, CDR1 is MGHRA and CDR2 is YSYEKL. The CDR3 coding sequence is TGCGCCAGCAGCCAATACCAGACAGGGGCCACTGAAGCTTTCTTT. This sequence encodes CASSQYQTGATEAFF.

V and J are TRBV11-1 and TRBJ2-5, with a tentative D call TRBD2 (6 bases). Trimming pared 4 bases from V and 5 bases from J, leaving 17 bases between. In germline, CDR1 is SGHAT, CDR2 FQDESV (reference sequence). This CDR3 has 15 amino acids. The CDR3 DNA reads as TGTGCCAGCAGCTCACTCCGGGGGATCACTGAGACCCAGTACTTC. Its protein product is CASSSLRGITETQYF.